In this sample, the clone carrying this TCR beta chain turned up a few times. This entry is derived from a study of T cells after somatic rescue of genetic block. Sequenced by immunoSEQ multiplex PCR; TCRdb stores in-frame clones only, minus some. The profile covers 9,000 to 10,000 clones, with around 74% appearing a single time and approximately 23% taken by the ten largest. Germline V gives CDR1 MNHEY, CDR2 SVGAGI. V was pared by 5 bases and J by 8 bases, with 18 bases between. The CDR3 has 14 residues. Sequenced input: peripheral blood mononuclear cells (PBMCs). This TCR came from a boy aged 5-17 years. V is TRBV6-5 and J is TRBJ1-2; no reliable D call. The CDR3 nucleotides read TGTGCCAGCAGTGCCTCGTGGGTTGTAAAAGGCTACACCTTC. Translated: CASSASWVVKGYTF.